This T cell receptor (beta chain) originates from a study of T cells in Graves' hyperthyroidism and ophthalmopathy. Germline V gene data show CDR1 as LNHNV and CDR2 as YYDKDF (reference sequence). The CDR3 has 14 amino acids. J lost 2 bases, V lost 10 bases, and 9 bases had no gene match. This clonotype appeared many times. Authors of the study amplified TCR beta CDR3 regions from RNA transcripts. Researchers ran a first-round RT-PCR on the TCR CDR3 using the HTBI primer set. Via MiXCR, TCRdb re-called the multiplex PCR reads, giving one row per CDR3 protein. The sample yields under 650,000 distinct CDR3 sequences, 15% to 20% seen once.

The sequencing input was blood. This chain links TRBV15 with TRBJ2-7; 9 bases agree with TRBD1. The clonotype originates from a woman aged 25 to 39 with Graves' hyperthyroidism. This CDR3 reads CAIGMRQGAYEQYF. The CDR3 DNA follows: TGTGCCATAGGGATGCGACAGGGGGCCTACGAGCAGTACTTC. The whole variable domain, filled in from reference TRBV15 and TRBJ2-7, reads DAMVIQNPRYQVTQFGKPVTLSCSQTLNHNVMYWYQQKSSQAPKLLFHYYDKDFNNEADTPDNFQSRRPNTSFCFLDIRSPGLGDTAMYLCAIGMRQGAYEQYFGPGTRLTVT.